These 24 T cell receptor beta chains were all obtained from the same sample, sequenced in a study of blood T cells in healthy people across ages. For the second PCR, which ran for about 7 to 12 cycles, a sample-barcoded 5' primer and a J-beta primer mix were used. TCRdb called the 5' RACE reads again in MiXCR, with one record for every CDR3 protein. The table records 1,300,000 or so distinct CDR3 sequences, approximately 60% of them present only once. Sequenced: blood. The origin of the receptors is a man aged 18 to 29 in good health.

This chain joins TRBV7-9 and TRBJ1-1, with 8 bases identical to TRBD1. The trim removed 0 bases at V and 9 bases at J, leaving 3 bases unmatched. The CDR3 length is 13 residues. CDR1 and CDR2 (germline): SEHNR, FQNEAQ (reference sequence). The CDR3 loop reads CASSLARTGQAFF. CDR3 DNA sequence: TGTGCCAGCAGCTTAGCCCGGACAGGGCAAGCTTTCTTT.

The chain joins TRBV11-2 to TRBJ2-1; a possible D gene is TRBD2 (6 bases). V was pared by 2 bases and J by 7 bases, with 15 bases between. The germline gives CDR1 SGHAT, CDR2 FQNNGV. The CDR3 sequence is 15 residues long. The CDR3 nucleotides are TGTGCCAGCAGCTTACTTGTCGGGAGTCTGAATGAGCAGTTCTTC. This gives the protein CASSLLVGSLNEQFF.

This clonotype occurred once. The rearrangement links TRBV4-3 to TRBJ2-3; 13 positions match TRBD2. Germline CDR1 reads LGHNA; CDR2 reads YSLEER. This CDR3 comprises 21 residues. V lost 1 base, J lost 5 bases, and 18 bases stayed unmatched. CDR3 amino acids: CASSQVLPLLGLAGVGDTQYF. CDR3 bases: TGCGCCAGCAGCCAAGTCCTCCCCTTACTCGGACTAGCGGGGGTTGGAGATACGCAGTATTTT.

V usage is TRBV20-1 and J usage is TRBJ2-5; D is unclear. The J call may be faulty, since TRBJ2-7 better matches the DNA end. Germline loops: CDR1 DFQATT, CDR2 SNEGSKA (reference sequence). This CDR3 spans 11 amino acids. The CDR3 loop reads CSAPSASEQYF. In nucleotides, the CDR3 is TGCAGTGCTCCCTCGGCAAGCGAGCAGTACTTC.

The V and J genes are TRBV4-2 and TRBJ2-3; 9 nucleotides match TRBD2. V lost 3 bases, J lost 4 bases, and 2 bases stayed unmatched. Per the germline V gene, CDR1 is LGHNA and CDR2 is YNFKEQ. This CDR3 spans 14 amino acids. CDR3 loop: CASSHGGGADTQYF. In nucleotides, the CDR3 is TGTGCCAGCAGCCATGGCGGGGGGGCAGATACGCAGTATTTT.

This clonotype appeared a few times. The chain links TRBV5-5 to TRBJ2-4, with TRBD1 identical over 10 bases. V shed 5 bases and J 4 bases; nucleotides not matched to a gene: 15. The CDR3 sequence is 18 residues long. Germline V gene sequence: CDR1 SGHKS, CDR2 YYEKEE (reference sequence). The CDR3 nucleotides are TGTGCCAGCAGTCCGGGACAGGGGCCCTTACGCCCTAAAAACATTCAGTACTTC. It is translated as CASSPGQGPLRPKNIQYF.

This clonotype was observed a few times. The chain employs TRBV20-1 and TRBJ2-3; perhaps D is TRBD1 or TRBD2 (5 bases each). Germline values: CDR1 DFQATT, CDR2 SNEGSKA (reference sequence). V gave up 0 bases and J gave up 4 bases, with 8 bases separating them. CDR3 length: 13 amino acids. CDR3 nucleotides: TGCAGTGCTAGAGATGGGGACGCAGATACGCAGTATTTT. This encodes CSARDGDADTQYF.

This sequence joins TRBV18 and TRBJ1-5; D remains ambiguous. V was cut by 1 base and J by 5 bases, with 9 bases left in between. The germline V gene has CDR1 KGHSH and CDR2 LQKENI. The CDR3 has 14 amino acids. CDR3 amino acids: CASSPRGSDQPQHF. CDR3 coding DNA: TGTGCCAGCTCACCACGCGGCAGTGATCAGCCCCAGCATTTT. Filled out from reference TRBV18 and TRBJ1-5, the complete variable domain reads NAGVMQNPRHLVRRRGQEARLRCSPMKGHSHVYWYRQLPEEGLKFMVYLQKENIIDESGMPKERFSAEFPKEGPSILRIQQVVRGDSAAYFCASSPRGSDQPQHFGDGTRLSIL.

This clonotype was recorded a few times. J is TRBJ2-4 and V is TRBV15; D gene uncertain. Trimming took off 0 bases at V and 4 bases at J, with 13 bases between the two ends. The germline CDR1 and CDR2 sequences are LNHNV and YYDKDF (reference sequence). This CDR3 has 16 amino acids. The DNA for the CDR3 is TGTGCCACCAGCAGAGATCGTAGCAACAGTAAAAACATTCAGTACTTC. This sequence encodes CATSRDRSNSKNIQYF. Using reference TRBV15 and TRBJ2-4 for the parts outside the CDR3, the full variable domain is DAMVIQNPRYQVTQFGKPVTLSCSQTLNHNVMYWYQQKSSQAPKLLFHYYDKDFNNEADTPDNFQSRRPNTSFCFLDIRSPGLGDTAMYLCATSRDRSNSKNIQYFGAGTRLSVL.

The chain is built from TRBV7-2 and TRBJ2-3, with D unclear. CDR3 length equals 17 residues. Germline CDR1 SGHTA, CDR2 FQGNSA. Trimming removed 1 base from V and 2 bases from J, with 16 bases in between. CDR3 in DNA: TGTGCCAGCAGCTTAGTCCCCTCCCACTCGAACACAGATACGCAGTATTTT. It is translated as CASSLVPSHSNTDTQYF.

The chain couples TRBV5-4 to TRBJ2-3; D is uncertain. V was trimmed by 2 bases and J by 0 bases, leaving 10 bases between them. This CDR3 has 15 amino acids. The germline CDR1 and CDR2 sequences are SGHNT and YYREEE (reference sequence). The CDR3 DNA sequence: TGTGCCAGCAGCTTTTCCACACCTAGCACAGATACGCAGTATTTT. As protein: CASSFSTPSTDTQYF.

V usage is TRBV20-1 and J usage is TRBJ1-2; a possible D gene is TRBD1 (6 bases). In germline, CDR1 is DFQATT, CDR2 SNEGSKA (reference sequence). The CDR3 spans 13 residues. V was clipped by 5 bases and J by 4 bases, with 14 bases between them. The CDR3, as DNA: TGCAGTGCTTCCAGAGGGGGAGGCTATGGCTACACCTTC. The encoded protein is CSASRGGGYGYTF.

This chain joins TRBV27 and TRBJ2-5; D is unresolved. The germline gives CDR1 MNHEY, CDR2 SMNVEV (reference sequence). This CDR3 has 14 residues. Trimming left V 3 bases short and J 5 bases short, with 13 bases between. The CDR3 region has the DNA TGTGCCAGCAGTTTGCAGGCCCGATGGGAGACCCAGTACTTC. Protein sequence: CASSLQARWETQYF.

DNA of the CDR3: TGTGCCAGCAGCTTAGCAGGCGGGGAATCGTACTTC. Amino acids: CASSLAGGESYF. The chain carries TRBV11-2 and TRBJ2-7; D is possibly TRBD2 (6 bases). With 1 base removed from V and 12 bases from J, the gap between germline ends came to 13 bases. Germline CDR1 reads SGHAT; CDR2 reads FQNNGV. The CDR3 totals 12 residues. The full variable domain, completed using reference TRBV11-2 and TRBJ2-7, is EAGVAQSPRYKIIEKRQSVAFWCNPISGHATLYWYQQILGQGPKLLIQFQNNGVVDDSQLPKDRFSAERLKGVDSTLKIQPAKLEDSAVYLCASSLAGGESYFGPGTRLTVT.

The chain joins TRBV12-3 or TRBV12-4 to TRBJ1-1, with D uncertain. CDR3 length: 13 residues. Trimming took off 5 bases at V and 3 bases at J, with 10 bases between the two ends. CDR3 in amino acids: CASSARLHTEAFF. The CDR3 nucleotides read TGTGCCAGCAGTGCCCGTCTACACACTGAAGCTTTCTTT.

In this sample, this clonotype turned up once. The rearrangement links TRBV5-6 to TRBJ2-3; no clear D. The CDR3 covers 14 residues. The germline CDR1 and CDR2 sequences are SGHDT and YYEEEE. The V end lost 2 bases, the J end lost 2 bases, and 9 bases lay between the germline ends. This chain's CDR3 is CASSLGFYTDTQYF. The CDR3 DNA sequence: TGTGCCAGCAGCTTAGGATTTTACACAGATACGCAGTATTTT.

The chain links TRBV20-1 to TRBJ2-1, with 7 nucleotides matching TRBD2. The J call may be mistaken, given a closer DNA end match to TRBJ2-7. Germline-derived CDR1 and CDR2 are DFQATT and SNEGSKA (reference sequence). The CDR3 runs to 14 residues. DNA of the CDR3: TGCAGTGCTAGAGGGACTAGTGGTTACAAGGAGCAGTACTTC. Its translation is CSARGTSGYKEQYF.

V usage is TRBV5-1 and J usage is TRBJ2-7; 9 bases fit TRBD1. This CDR3 spans 15 amino acids. After removal of 3 bases from V and 9 bases from J, the junction contained 13 bases not matched to a gene. The germline CDR1 and CDR2 sequences are SGHRS and YFSETQ. Written as DNA, the CDR3 is TGCGCCAGCAGCTCTTATGCGGGACAGGGTACCGGGCAGTACTTC. Translated, it gives CASSSYAGQGTGQYF.

This clonotype was recorded only once. The V and J genes are TRBV18 and TRBJ2-7; D gene unclear. V was clipped by 3 bases and J by 0 bases, with 12 bases between them. The length of the CDR3 is 15 residues. Germline-derived CDR1 and CDR2 are KGHSH and LQKENI. CDR3 loop: CASSPDVQLSYEQYF. The CDR3, as DNA: TGTGCCAGCTCACCTGACGTACAACTCTCCTACGAGCAGTACTTC.

The table lists this clonotype with a few counts. The chain couples TRBV4-3 to TRBJ2-7, with no clear D. Trimming shortened V by 0 bases and J by 5 bases, and 11 bases separated the two germline ends. This CDR3 has 14 residues. In germline, CDR1 is LGHNA, CDR2 YSLEER. The CDR3 sequence: CASSQDHWADEQYF. CDR3 sequence (DNA): TGCGCCAGCAGCCAAGATCATTGGGCAGACGAGCAGTACTTC.

The chain has TRBV20-1 and TRBJ1-4; no clear D gene. The CDR3 has 17 residues. The ends were cut back, 4 bases at V and 0 bases at J, with 18 bases in the middle. Looked up from germline, CDR1 is DFQATT and CDR2 is SNEGSKA (reference sequence). CDR3 sequence reads: CSATKPPATATNEKLFF. The CDR3 nucleotides are TGCAGTGCTACTAAACCCCCGGCTACAGCAACTAATGAAAAACTGTTTTTT.

This clonotype was found a few times. CDR3 protein: CASSFQGAHDEQFF. CDR3 sequence (DNA): TGTGCCAGCAGCTTTCAGGGGGCACACGATGAGCAGTTCTTC. The chain uses TRBV28 and TRBJ2-1; TRBD1 matches at 8 bases. Germline CDR1 and CDR2: MDHEN and SYDVKM. The V gene end was trimmed by 6 bases and the J gene end by 8 bases; junction bases not matched to a gene: 9. This CDR3 region has 14 residues.

The J gene is TRBJ2-7, the V gene TRBV6-2 or TRBV6-3, with TRBD2 matching over 7 bases. The germline CDR1 and CDR2 sequences are MNHEY and SVGEGT. The CDR3 totals 15 residues. V was clipped by 7 bases and J by 2 bases; unmatched bases: 11. The CDR3 sequence: CASTFSRDYTYEQYF. The CDR3 bases are TGTGCCAGCACCTTCTCCCGGGACTACACCTACGAGCAGTACTTC.

The CDR3 spells CATSRLTSGRMSDTQYF. CDR3 bases: TGTGCCACCAGCAGACTAACTAGCGGGAGGATGTCCGATACGCAGTATTTT. J is TRBJ2-3 and V is TRBV15; TRBD2 matches at 12 bases. The CDR3 contains 17 residues. The germline V gene encodes CDR1 LNHNV and CDR2 YYDKDF (reference sequence). The V segment lost 2 bases and the J segment 6 bases; nucleotides outside the gene matches: 9.